This entry is about one T cell receptor beta chain. The antigen remains undetermined. The entry originates in a study of cytomegalovirus exposure and HLA in healthy donors. Study context: The approximately 120 million unique TCR beta sequences, from roughly 180 million T cells, were found by an earlier analysis.

The V gene's germline CDR1 is SGHRS and CDR2 YFSETQ. This CDR3 comprises 16 residues. V lost 0 bases and J 1 base, leaving 13 bases between the germline ends. Findings and limits, study-wide: When the data were analyzed later, several of the most significant clusters appeared to be linked to common viral pathogens. TCR beta V- and J-gene trimming was later associated with a missense DCLRE1C variant.

A multiplex PCR was run with 60 Vbeta primers and 13 Jbeta primers. Generated by immunoSEQ multiplex PCR, the TCRdb table keeps only in-frame clones and is missing some. Of 110,000 or so clones in the sample, approximately 76% are singletons; the top ten hold approximately 16%. The clonotype was recovered from a man aged 50 to 59 in good health and CMV-seropositive. The sample consisted of PBMCs. The gene calls are TRBV5-1 and TRBJ1-1, with TRBD1 as a possible D gene (5 bases). DNA of the CDR3: TGCGCCAGCAGCTTGGTTGGCGGGGCTGCGAACACTGAAGCTTTCTTT. Translating it yields CASSLVGGAANTEAFF.